One sample yielded the 18 T cell receptor beta chains listed below, sequenced in a study of graft-versus-host responses after intestinal transplantation. Method: immunoSEQ multiplex PCR; TCRdb's copy keeps in-frame clones and lacks some. The sample carries 100,000 or so clones, 85% to 95% recorded once. The antigens of these receptors remain unknown. The specimen was unstimulated CD8+ T cells sorted from spleen or lymph node cells, collected before intestinal transplant. All receptors come from a human donor who received an intestinal transplant.

There are a few counts of this clone. V and J are TRBV10-1 and TRBJ1-2; tentatively, D is TRBD1 (6 bases). This CDR3 has 15 residues. Germline assignment: CDR1 WNHNN and CDR2 SYGVQD (reference sequence). Trimming took 3 bases from V and 3 from J, leaving 14 bases between them. CDR3: CASSEGPGEHYGYTF. Written as DNA, the CDR3 is TGCGCCAGCAGTGAAGGGCCAGGGGAGCACTATGGCTACACCTTC.

This chain joins TRBV4-1 and TRBJ2-1, with a weak D call TRBD1 (5 bases). CDR3 length: 17 residues. V was clipped by 4 bases and J by 5 bases, with 21 bases between them. Germline CDR1 MGHRA, CDR2 YSYEKL. The CDR3 protein is CASSRVTRVLFHNEQFF. The CDR3, as DNA: TGCGCCAGCAGCCGCGTTACCAGGGTACTTTTCCACAATGAGCAGTTCTTC.

The V gene is TRBV9, the J gene TRBJ2-5; D perhaps matches TRBD2 (6 bases). CDR1 and CDR2 from the germline V gene are SGDLS and YYNGEE. The V end lost 0 bases, the J end lost 2 bases, and 11 bases lay between the germline ends. CDR3 length: 15 amino acids. CDR3 sequence (DNA): TGTGCCAGCAGCGTAGGCGGGGCCTCACAAGAGACCCAGTACTTC. Residues: CASSVGGASQETQYF.

V usage is TRBV19 and J usage is TRBJ2-1, with 10 positions matching TRBD2. The CDR3 consists of 15 residues. Germline V gene data show CDR1 as LNHDA and CDR2 as SQIVND (reference sequence). V trimming: 4 bases; J trimming: 8 bases; junction bases outside the gene matches: 8. CDR3 in DNA: TGTGCCAGTAGTACGTTAAGCGGGGGGGCCTATGAGCAGTTCTTC. Its translation: CASSTLSGGAYEQFF.

This clone was seen once. The chain carries TRBV29-1 and TRBJ2-7; 7 positions agree with TRBD1. With V trimmed by 6 bases and J by 5 bases, 13 bases remained unmatched. There are 14 residues in the CDR3. The germline CDR1 and CDR2 sequences are SQVTM and ANQGSEA. The CDR3 sequence: CSVQINTGVDEQYF. DNA for the CDR3: TGCAGCGTCCAAATTAATACAGGGGTTGACGAGCAGTACTTC.

In DNA form, the CDR3 reads TGTGCCAGCAGCTTAGCGGGACAGTACTACGAGCAGTACTTC. Encoded protein: CASSLAGQYYEQYF. The chain joins TRBV7-9 to TRBJ2-7; 7 bases align to TRBD1. The germline CDR1 and CDR2 sequences are SEHNR and FQNEAQ (reference sequence). The CDR3 extends over 14 amino acids. After removal of 0 bases from V and 3 bases from J, the junction contained 2 bases not matched to a gene.

The chain uses TRBV7-9 and TRBJ2-7, with 10 positions matching TRBD1. Germline V gene lookup returns CDR1 SEHNR and CDR2 FQNEAQ (reference sequence). Unmatched junction bases numbered 9, after V lost 3 bases and J lost 1 base. The CDR3 has 17 amino acids. CDR3 amino acids: CASSFLGQGGNSYEQYF. CDR3 DNA: TGTGCCAGCAGCTTCCTCGGACAGGGGGGGAATTCCTACGAGCAGTACTTC.

This rearrangement joins TRBV30 to TRBJ1-1; D gene uncertain. The CDR3 has 11 residues. Trimming left V 3 bases short and J 7 bases short, with 9 bases between. CDR1 is GTSNPN, CDR2 SVGIG, per germline (reference sequence). The CDR3 is CAWSSPHEAFF. DNA of the CDR3: TGTGCCTGGAGCAGTCCTCATGAAGCTTTCTTT.

The chain recombines TRBV9 with TRBJ1-3; D is unresolved. The germline gives CDR1 SGDLS, CDR2 YYNGEE. Trimming stripped 0 bases from V and 0 bases from J, with 7 bases between. CDR3 length: 15 residues. CDR3 protein: CASSVGLSSGNTIYF. The DNA of the CDR3 is TGTGCCAGCAGCGTAGGACTCAGCTCTGGAAACACCATATATTTT.

The chain is built from TRBV4-1 and TRBJ1-1; D gene ambiguous. The CDR3 totals 13 residues. V lost 6 bases to trimming and J lost 1 base, with 9 bases between them. CDR1 MGHRA and CDR2 YSYEKL come from the germline V gene. In DNA form, the CDR3 reads TGCGCCAGCAGTTCAGAGGGGAACACTGAAGCTTTCTTT. Translated: CASSSEGNTEAFF.

Comment on this clone: The sample carries other DNA sequences with the same CDR3. The chain couples TRBV30 to TRBJ1-1; no reliable D call. V lost 3 bases and J lost 1, with 6 bases in between. Germline V gene lookup returns CDR1 GTSNPN and CDR2 SVGIG (reference sequence). The CDR3 sequence is 12 residues long. CDR3: CAWSSGNTEAFF. CDR3 bases: TGTGCCTGGAGCTCCGGGAACACTGAAGCTTTCTTT.

The rearrangement links TRBV2 to TRBJ2-3; D is ambiguous. Germline lookup yields CDR1 SNHLY and CDR2 FYNNEI. CDR3 length: 12 residues. Trimming took off 0 bases at V and 6 bases at J, with 4 bases between the two ends. DNA of the CDR3: TGTGCCAGCAGTGAAGCGCAGGATACGCAGTATTTT. It yields the protein CASSEAQDTQYF. The full variable domain, its missing parts supplied by reference TRBV2 and TRBJ2-3, is EPEVTQTPSHQVTQMGQEVILRCVPISNHLYFYWYRQILGQKVEFLVSFYNNEISEKSEIFDDQFSVERPDGSNFTLKIRSTKLEDSAMYFCASSEAQDTQYFGPGTRLTVL.

The chain recombines TRBV5-8 with TRBJ2-3; a possible D gene is TRBD1 (6 bases). This CDR3 has 15 residues. Trimming took off 2 bases at V and 0 bases at J, with 10 bases between the two ends. The germline gives CDR1 SGHTS, CDR2 YDEGEE. The CDR3 protein is CASSLGDTSTDTQYF. DNA for the CDR3: TGTGCCAGCAGCTTAGGGGACACTAGCACAGATACGCAGTATTTT.

The rearrangement joins TRBV12-5 to TRBJ2-3; D may be TRBD2 (5 bases). V lost 3 bases and J 4 bases, leaving 17 bases between the germline ends. This CDR3 contains 16 residues. The V gene's germline CDR1 is LGHNT and CDR2 FRNRAP. The CDR3: CASGFRAGEVADTQYF. The DNA for the CDR3 is TGTGCTAGTGGTTTTAGGGCGGGCGAAGTGGCAGATACGCAGTATTTT.

The chain couples TRBV11-2 to TRBJ2-5; D may be TRBD1 (5 bases). This CDR3 has 15 residues. Germline loops: CDR1 SGHAT, CDR2 FQNNGV. The ends were cut back, 1 base at V and 1 base at J, with 10 bases in the middle. For the CDR3, the DNA is TGTGCCAGCAGCTTAGGTGGACACCCCCAAGAGACCCAGTACTTC. Protein product: CASSLGGHPQETQYF.

The chain employs TRBV6-5 and TRBJ1-4; TRBD1 aligns across 7 bases. This CDR3 spans 14 amino acids. The germline gives CDR1 MNHEY, CDR2 SVGAGI. With V trimmed by 3 bases and J by 10 bases, 8 bases remained unmatched. The CDR3, as DNA: TGTGCCAGCAGTTATGTGAAAGGGGGCGGAAAACTGTTTTTT. It encodes CASSYVKGGGKLFF.

The chain couples TRBV27 to TRBJ1-2; 8 positions match TRBD1. This CDR3 comprises 13 residues. The germline CDR1 and CDR2 sequences are MNHEY and SMNVEV (reference sequence). After removal of 2 bases from V and 8 bases from J, the junction contained 4 bases not matched to a gene. CDR3 nucleotides: TGTGCCAGCAGTTTAAGCCCAGGGGGCGGCTACACCTTC. It encodes CASSLSPGGGYTF.

This clone was detected only a few times. The J gene is TRBJ1-6, the V gene TRBV6-1; D unresolved. Germline V CDR1 and CDR2: MNHNS, SASEGT. Trimming removed 4 bases at V and 8 bases at J, with 18 bases between. The CDR3 is 16 residues long. This CDR3 reads CASSVISAAGDSPLHF. For the CDR3, the DNA is TGTGCCAGCAGTGTTATCTCCGCGGCCGGGGATTCACCCCTCCACTTT.